The rows below give T cell receptor beta chains drawn from one sample of a study of post-analysis software for immune sequencing data. TCRdb reprocessed the PCR reads with MiXCR, giving one entry per CDR3 protein. The repertoire consists of about 540,000 distinct CDR3 sequences, with approximately 34% occurring once and the leading ten covering 4.5% to 7.5%. The source material was blood. Receptor source: a girl younger than 18 with multiple sclerosis. The CDR3 runs from the conserved cysteine through the conserved F or W. D genes are given only for firm matches. A clone size is listed for some rows: how often the clone was seen (once, few, many), or a class if it is expanded.

V gene,J gene,clone size,D gene,CDR3 DNA,CDR3 protein
TRBV5-1,TRBJ2-5,-,TRBD2,TGCGCCAGCAGCGTTAGCGGGGTCCCAGGGCAAGAGACCCAGTACTTC,CASSVSGVPGQETQYF
TRBV3-1,TRBJ2-1,-,-,TGTGCCAGCAGCCAAGATAAGGGGGGCTGGTTCTTC,CASSQDKGGWFF
TRBV10-3,TRBJ2-7,few,-,TGTGCCATCTCCAGGAGGGGTCCGGACTACGAGCAGTACTTC,CAISRRGPDYEQYF
TRBV7-9,TRBJ1-5,-,-,TGTGCCAGTAGTGTGTCCGGTCAGCCCCAGCATTTT,CASSVSGQPQHF
TRBV6-1,TRBJ1-4,few,-,TGTGCCAGCACCCCTGGACCTGCAACTAATGAAAAACTGTTTTTT,CASTPGPATNEKLFF
TRBV27,TRBJ2-1,few,-,TGTGCCAGCAGCCAACTCCGGGAACAGCAGTTCTTC,CASSQLREQQFF
TRBV5-1,TRBJ1-2,-,-,TGCGCCAGCAGCTTGCCGGGGGTTAGCGGCTACACCTTC,CASSLPGVSGYTF
TRBV29-1,TRBJ2-5,-,TRBD1,TGCAGCGGACAGGGGAAACCAACCGTTTTATACGGGGAAGAGACCCAGTACTTC,CSGQGKPTVLYGEETQYF
TRBV7-3,TRBJ2-7,few,TRBD2,TGTGCCAGCAGTCGGACTAGCGCGAACGAGCAGTACTTC,CASSRTSANEQYF
TRBV6-5,TRBJ1-2,-,-,TGTGCCAGCAGTTTCCCCCGGGGTGGCTACACCTTC,CASSFPRGGYTF
TRBV10-3,TRBJ1-1,medium-sized,-,TGTGCCATCAACCGCAGGGGTCAGAACACTGAAGCTTTCTTT,CAINRRGQNTEAFF
TRBV12-3/TRBV12-4,TRBJ1-5,-,-,TGTGCCAGCAGTCCCGTCCTTGATCGGGGCAATCAGCCCCAGCATTTT,CASSPVLDRGNQPQHF
TRBV4-1,TRBJ2-5,few,-,TGCGCCAGCAGCCAAGGTCAGGGGTTTAGCGAGACCCAGTACTTC,CASSQGQGFSETQYF
TRBV20-1,TRBJ2-3,few,-,TGCAGTGCTAGAAGCCACGAGACTGCCACAGATACGCAGTATTTT,CSARSHETATDTQYF
TRBV7-9,TRBJ1-6,-,-,TGTGCCAGCAGCTTGGGCGGGACGGAGTATAATTCACCCCTCCACTTT,CASSLGGTEYNSPLHF
TRBV15,TRBJ2-7,-,-,TGTGCCACCAGCCCTATCGGGAACTACGAGCAGTACTTC,CATSPIGNYEQYF
TRBV11-2,TRBJ2-5,few,TRBD1,TGTGCCAGCAGCTCACATCCGGGACAGCAAGAGACCCAGTACTTC,CASSSHPGQQETQYF
TRBV5-1,TRBJ2-5,-,-,TGCGCCAGCAGCTTCCAAGGGACCAAGGAGACCCAGTACTTC,CASSFQGTKETQYF
TRBV5-1,TRBJ1-1,-,-,TGCGCCAGCAGCTTGTGGTCCGCGAACACTGAAGCTTTCTTT,CASSLWSANTEAFF
TRBV7-6,TRBJ2-1,-,TRBD2,TGTGCCAGCAGCTCAAGCGGGGAAGTATACAATGAGCAGTTCTTC,CASSSSGEVYNEQFF
TRBV7-3,TRBJ2-6,few,TRBD2,TGTGCCAGCAGCCCGCAAGCGGGGGCCCTCTCTGGGGCCAACGTCCTGACTTTC,CASSPQAGALSGANVLTF
TRBV4-1,TRBJ1-2,-,TRBD1,TGCGCCAGCAGCCAAGAGGGACAGGGGGGTTCGTACTATGGCTACACCTTC,CASSQEGQGGSYYGYTF
TRBV2,TRBJ2-1,-,-,TGTGCCAGCATAGGCAGGGGTTTGCGAAGCTCCTACAATGGGCAGTTCTTC,CASIGRGLRSSYNGQFF
TRBV12-3/TRBV12-4,TRBJ2-7,-,-,TGTGCCAGCGGGACCGACTCCTACGAGCAGGACTTC,CASGTDSYEQDF
TRBV9,TRBJ1-4,-,TRBD1,TGTGCCAGCAGCGCGAGGGGGACAGAGGGGGAAAAACTGTTTTTT,CASSARGTEGEKLFF
TRBV20-1,TRBJ2-1,few,TRBD2,TGCAGTGCTAGTCTCACTAGCGGTTACAATGAGCAGTTCTTC,CSASLTSGYNEQFF
TRBV28,TRBJ2-7,-,-,TGTGCCAGCAGTTCCTCCAGGTCCCAGTACTTC,CASSSSRSQYF
TRBV5-1,TRBJ1-5,-,TRBD1,TGCGCCAGCAGCACAGGGGGTGATCAGCCCCAGCATTTT,CASSTGGDQPQHF
TRBV4-2,TRBJ1-4,-,TRBD1,TGTGCCAGCAGCCAAGATTTGGGACAGGGGGACGAAAAACTGTTTTTT,CASSQDLGQGDEKLFF
TRBV4-1,TRBJ2-7,-,TRBD2,TGCGCCAGCAGCCAAGATTTGACATGGGGACTAGCGGGGGAGACCTACGAGCAGTACTTC,CASSQDLTWGLAGETYEQYF
TRBV3-1,TRBJ2-3,-,TRBD2,TGTGCCAGCAGCGAGAGCGGGGGGGGGGATACGCAGTATTTT,CASSESGGGDTQYF
TRBV5-1,TRBJ1-1,few,-,TGCGCCAGCAGCTTGGCCCCGAGGCAGGGTTGGCACACTGAAGCTTTCTTT,CASSLAPRQGWHTEAFF
TRBV2,TRBJ1-2,-,-,TGTGCCAGCAGTGACCACACAGAGAACTATGGCTACACCTTC,CASSDHTENYGYTF
TRBV9,TRBJ2-3,-,TRBD2,TGTGCCAGCAGCGTAGTCGGTCGGGGGGGTACAGATACGCAGTATTTT,CASSVVGRGGTDTQYF